The sequence of this TCR beta chain was determined in a study of cytomegalovirus exposure and HLA in healthy donors. Whole-study results and caveats: A missense variant in DCLRE1C was later tied to TCR beta V- and J-gene trimming. There were some public TCRs occurring in many donors, but most TCR sequences were rare.

A note on this clone: Its antigen is not identified.

Researchers ran the PCR with 60 Vbeta and 13 Jbeta primers. Assay: immunoSEQ multiplex PCR; the TCRdb copy retains only in-frame clones and omits some. The repertoire holds roughly 140,000 clones, with 75% to 80% as singletons. The CDR3 totals 13 residues. V was clipped by 1 base and J by 6 bases, with 11 bases between them. In germline, CDR1 is SGHRS, CDR2 YFSETQ. The source is a male donor in good health and CMV-seronegative. The rearrangement uses TRBV5-1 and TRBJ2-7; possible D gene TRBD2, 5 bases. The sequencing sample was made of PBMCs. In nucleotides, the CDR3 is TGCGCCAGCAGCTTGATCGGGAACGGCGAGCAGTACTTC. Protein sequence: CASSLIGNGEQYF.